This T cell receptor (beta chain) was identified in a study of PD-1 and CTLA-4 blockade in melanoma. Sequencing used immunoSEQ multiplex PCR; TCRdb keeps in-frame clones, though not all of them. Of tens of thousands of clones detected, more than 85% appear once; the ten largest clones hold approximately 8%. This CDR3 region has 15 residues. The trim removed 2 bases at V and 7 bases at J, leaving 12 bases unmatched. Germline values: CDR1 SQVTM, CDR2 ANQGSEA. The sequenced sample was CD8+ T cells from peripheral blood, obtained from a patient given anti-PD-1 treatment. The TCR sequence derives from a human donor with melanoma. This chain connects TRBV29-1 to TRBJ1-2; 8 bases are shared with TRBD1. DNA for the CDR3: TGCAGCGTTGAAACGGGACAGGTGGAGGATGGTGGCTACACCTTC. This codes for CSVETGQVEDGGYTF.